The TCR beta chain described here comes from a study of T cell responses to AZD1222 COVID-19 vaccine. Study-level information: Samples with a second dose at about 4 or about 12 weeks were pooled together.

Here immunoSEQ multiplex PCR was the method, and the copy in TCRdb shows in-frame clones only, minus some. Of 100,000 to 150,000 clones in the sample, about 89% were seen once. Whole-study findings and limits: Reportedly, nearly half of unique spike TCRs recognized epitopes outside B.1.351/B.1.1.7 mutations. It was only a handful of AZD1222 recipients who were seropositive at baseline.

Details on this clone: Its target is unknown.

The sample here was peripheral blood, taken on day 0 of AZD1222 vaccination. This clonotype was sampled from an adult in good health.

The CDR3 bases are TGTGCCAGCAGTGTGGGGGGGGCAGGGAGACCCGATGGCTACACCTTC. The encoded protein is CASSVGGAGRPDGYTF. J is TRBJ1-2 and V is TRBV2, with a weak D call TRBD1 (6 bases). V lost 4 bases and J lost 6, with 21 bases in between. Germline V lookup: CDR1 SNHLY, CDR2 FYNNEI. The CDR3 is made up of 16 amino acids.